These 7 T cell receptor beta chains were sequenced from one sample in a study of cytomegalovirus exposure and HLA in healthy donors. It was with 60 Vbeta and 13 Jbeta primers that the PCR ran. The method was immunoSEQ multiplex PCR; TCRdb's version includes in-frame clones alone and lacks a portion of them. The sample yields a few hundred thousand clones, 70% to 80% seen once. The sample taken for sequencing was PBMCs. The receptors derive from a girl aged 2-9 years in good health and CMV-seronegative.

There are a few counts of this clone. The CDR3 region is CSVELLLAGVKTQYF. The CDR3 region has the DNA TGCAGCGTTGAACTACTACTAGCGGGAGTTAAGACCCAGTACTTC. V gene TRBV29-1 combines with J gene TRBJ2-5; 11 nucleotides agree with TRBD2. The CDR3 spans 15 residues. Germline V CDR1 and CDR2: SQVTM, ANQGSEA. J was trimmed by 6 bases and V by 2 bases; bases with no gene match: 8.

This clone has just one count. The chain couples TRBV30 to TRBJ1-3; D is perhaps TRBD1 (5 bases). Germline loops: CDR1 GTSNPN, CDR2 SVGIG (reference sequence). The germline V and J ends were trimmed by 0 bases and 3 bases, with 15 bases remaining between them. The CDR3 extends over 16 amino acids. The CDR3 DNA reads as TGTGCCTGGAGTGTACCCGGGACTAGGGGTGGAAACACCATATATTTT. Translation: CAWSVPGTRGGNTIYF.

CDR3 protein: CASSSPGWGRGYGYTF. Written as DNA, the CDR3 is TGTGCCAGCAGTTCTCCAGGGTGGGGGCGCGGCTATGGCTACACCTTC. The chain combines TRBV25-1 with TRBJ1-2, with D perhaps matching TRBD1 (6 bases). V was pared by 5 bases and J by 4 bases, with 20 bases between. CDR1 is MGHDK, CDR2 SYGVNS, per germline. The CDR3 runs to 16 residues.

Here the CDR3 reads CASSSRGRGYTF. For the CDR3, the DNA is TGTGCCAGCAGCTCAAGGGGGCGAGGCTACACCTTC. This chain connects TRBV5-6 to TRBJ1-2; 7 bases agree with TRBD1. CDR1 SGHDT and CDR2 YYEEEE come from the germline V gene. There are 12 residues in the CDR3. Trimming removed 3 bases from V and 8 bases from J; junction bases left unmatched: 4.

The chain uses TRBV2 and TRBJ2-2; TRBD2 might be the D (7 bases). There are 16 residues in the CDR3. The V end was cut by 3 bases, the J end by 7 bases, with 18 bases between. Germline CDR1 and CDR2: SNHLY and FYNNEI. In nucleotides, the CDR3 is TGTGCCAGCAGTGATCTAGGGGGGGCTTGGGGCGGGGAGCTGTTTTTT. Its protein product is CASSDLGGAWGGELFF.

The V gene is TRBV5-4, the J gene TRBJ2-7; no reliable D call. The CDR3 loop spans 14 amino acids. The V gene's germline CDR1 is SGHNT and CDR2 YYREEE (reference sequence). V was cut by 4 bases and J by 0 bases, with 11 bases left in between. The CDR3 region has the DNA TGTGCCAGCAGCCGAGGCCCTAGCTCCTACGAGCAGTACTTC. Protein: CASSRGPSSYEQYF.

The rearrangement links TRBV5-6 to TRBJ1-2; D gene uncertain. The V end was cut by 0 bases, the J end by 6 bases, with 9 bases between. This CDR3 region has 13 residues. Germline-derived CDR1 and CDR2 are SGHDT and YYEEEE. The CDR3: CASSLAAEDGYTF. In DNA form, the CDR3 reads TGTGCCAGCAGCTTGGCCGCGGAAGATGGCTACACCTTC.